This TCR beta chain was profiled in a study of CD8+CD57+ T cells in acquired aplastic anemia. Background on the study: An average of roughly 3.2 ug of DNA was obtained from sorted CD4+ and CD8+ cells.

Genomic DNA templated the TCR beta VDJ and CDR3 profiling. Using its own MiXCR run on the reads, TCRdb lists one record per CDR3 protein. This sample has about 54,000 distinct CDR3 sequences, with about 56% found just once. It was patients with CD8+CD57+ cell expansion by flow cytometry who were chosen for sequencing. Study results and caveats: The study identified almost 30 CD8+ CDR3 sequences shared by patients and controls.

V lost 3 bases to trimming and J lost 3 bases, with 22 bases between them. The CDR3 contains 18 residues. CDR1 and CDR2 (germline): SGDLS, YYNGEE. This clonotype was observed many times. Its antigen is as yet unknown. The sequence came from a human donor with aplastic anemia. Sequencing was done on a sample of sorted CD4+, CD8+, or CD8+CD57+ T cells (not recorded which) from PBMCs. The V and J genes are TRBV9 and TRBJ2-1; a possible D gene is TRBD1 (6 bases). The CDR3 sequence is CASSAFPVSDSLYNEQFF. DNA of the CDR3: TGTGCCAGCAGCGCGTTCCCCGTTTCGGACAGTCTCTACAATGAGCAGTTCTTC.